The rows below give T cell receptor beta chains drawn from one sample of a study of blood T cell repertoires in COVID-19. Assay: immunoSEQ multiplex PCR; the TCRdb copy retains only in-frame clones and omits some. Here the sample spans 120,000 or so clones, about 74% being singletons. The specimen was peripheral blood. These receptors came from a man in his 70s with acute or convalescent COVID-19. CDR3s include the opening cysteine and the closing phenylalanine or tryptophan. D genes are given only for firm matches. Size is stated for part of the rows, as once, few or many counts, or as a class when the clone is expanded.

TRBD2	NA	TRBJ2-1	TRBV3-1/TRBV3-2	CASRSLAGGLDEQFF	TGTGCCAGCAGGTCGCTGGCGGGGGGGCTGGATGAGCAGTTCTTC
NA	NA	TRBJ1-2	TRBV27	CASSFRGAVSYTF	TGTGCCAGCAGTTTCCGGGGGGCGGTCAGCTACACCTTC
TRBD1	NA	TRBJ2-6	TRBV28	CASSSRTGTGANVLTF	TGTGCCAGCAGTTCCAGGACAGGGACTGGGGCCAACGTCCTGACTTTC
TRBD2	NA	TRBJ2-2	TRBV7-6	CASSLGTSGTLGTGELFF	TGTGCCAGCAGCTTAGGGACTAGCGGGACCTTAGGGACCGGGGAGCTGTTTTTT
TRBD1	NA	TRBJ2-2	TRBV27	CASRAGTGPTGELFF	TGTGCCAGCAGGGCCGGGACAGGGCCCACCGGGGAGCTGTTTTTT
NA	few	TRBJ1-5	TRBV5-5	CASSSVVGSNQPQHF	TGTGCCAGCAGCTCCGTTGTGGGCTCGAATCAGCCCCAGCATTTT
NA	NA	TRBJ1-3	TRBV3-1/TRBV3-2	CASRMTDSGNTIYF	TGTGCCAGCAGGATGACAGACAGTGGAAACACCATATATTTT
TRBD1	NA	TRBJ1-2	TRBV4-2	CASSQGQGAGYGYTF	TGTGCCAGCAGCCAAGGACAGGGGGCTGGCTATGGCTACACCTTC
NA	few	TRBJ1-6	TRBV4-2	CASSSAGQTSSYNSPLHF	TGTGCCAGCAGCTCCGCCGGACAGACCAGCTCCTATAATTCACCCCTCCACTTT
NA	NA	TRBJ2-7	TRBV12-3/TRBV12-4	CASSFLSPYEQYF	TGTGCCAGCAGTTTCTTATCCCCGTACGAGCAGTACTTC
NA	NA	TRBJ1-3	TRBV5-4	CASSLGGAAGNTIYF	TGTGCCAGCAGCTTGGGGGGCGCGGCGGGAAACACCATATATTTT
NA	NA	TRBJ2-2	TRBV4-3	CASSQDPLGGFGELFF	TGCGCCAGCAGCCAAGATCCCCTCGGGGGATTCGGGGAGCTGTTTTTT
TRBD2	few	TRBJ2-2	TRBV6-5	CASAAGGLTGELFF	TGTGCCAGCGCAGCGGGGGGGCTCACCGGGGAGCTGTTTTTT
NA	NA	TRBJ2-3	TRBV27	CASSFRASYNTDTQYF	TGTGCCAGCAGTTTCCGGGCTAGCTATAACACAGATACGCAGTATTTT
NA	NA	TRBJ2-7	TRBV11-2	CASSLPQGTYEQYF	TGTGCCAGCAGCTTACCCCAGGGAACCTACGAGCAGTACTTC
NA	NA	TRBJ1-5	TRBV30	CAWSVHGIQPQHF	TGTGCCTGGAGTGTACACGGGATTCAGCCCCAGCATTTT
NA	once	TRBJ1-5	TRBV11-3	CASSLDSHSHHSSNQPQHF	TGTGCCAGCAGCTTAGATTCACACAGCCACCACTCTAGCAATCAGCCCCAGCATTTT
TRBD2	NA	TRBJ2-1	TRBV7-6	CASSLVAGYGGRWDEQFF	TGTGCCAGCAGCTTAGTTGCGGGTTACGGCGGGAGGTGGGATGAGCAGTTCTTC
NA	NA	TRBJ1-4	TRBV15	CATSSYSSNEKLFF	TGTGCCACCAGCAGCTACAGCTCCAATGAAAAACTGTTTTTT
TRBD1	NA	TRBJ1-1	TRBV11-2	CASSHTGDRAFF	TGTGCCAGCAGCCATACAGGGGATCGAGCTTTCTTT
TRBD2	NA	TRBJ2-7	TRBV7-3	CASSLTPSGRYEQYF	TGTGCCAGCAGCTTAACTCCTAGCGGGAGATACGAGCAGTACTTC
NA	NA	TRBJ1-1	TRBV11-2	CASSLDPPGGVGNTEAFF	TGTGCCAGCAGCTTAGATCCCCCGGGGGGGGTCGGGAACACTGAAGCTTTCTTT
TRBD1	few	TRBJ1-1	TRBV19	CASSSPGQGRREAFF	TGTGCCAGTAGTTCTCCGGGACAGGGACGCCGTGAAGCTTTCTTT
NA	few	TRBJ1-1	TRBV19	CASLGGWTEAFF	TGTGCCAGCCTCGGCGGGTGGACTGAAGCTTTCTTT
NA	few	TRBJ1-1	TRBV10-3	CAIRRDNVNTEAFF	TGTGCCATCAGACGGGACAACGTGAACACTGAAGCTTTCTTT
NA	once	TRBJ2-3	TRBV6-5	CASSLRTSTDTQYF	TGTGCCAGCAGTCTCCGGACTAGCACAGATACGCAGTATTTT
TRBD2	NA	TRBJ2-1	TRBV29-1	CSVAGRASGPSYNEQFF	TGCAGCGTTGCCGGTCGGGCTAGCGGGCCGTCCTACAATGAGCAGTTCTTC
NA	once	TRBJ2-3	TRBV19	CASSIQSSTDTQYF	TGTGCCAGTAGTATCCAGTCTAGCACAGATACGCAGTATTTT
NA	NA	TRBJ2-2	TRBV6-6	CASSYSGVSGELFF	TGTGCCAGCAGTTACTCGGGAGTTTCCGGGGAGCTGTTTTTT
NA	few	TRBJ2-7	TRBV11-2	CASKTLAGRSYEQYF	TGTGCCAGCAAAACGCTGGCGGGTAGATCATACGAGCAGTACTTC
NA	NA	TRBJ2-7	TRBV18	CASSQWTVPYEQYF	TGTGCCAGCTCCCAATGGACAGTTCCCTACGAGCAGTACTTC
NA	NA	TRBJ1-2	TRBV9	CASRDTYGYTF	TGTGCCAGCAGAGACACGTATGGCTACACCTTC
TRBD1	NA	TRBJ1-2	TRBV2	CASQIDRGDYGYTF	TGTGCCAGCCAGATTGACAGGGGGGACTATGGCTACACCTTC
TRBD2	NA	TRBJ2-7	TRBV7-8	CASSPRPPLAGEPFPIIRQYEQYF	TGTGCCAGCAGCCCTCGGCCCCCACTAGCGGGGGAACCATTCCCCATCATACGTCAGTACGAGCAGTACTTC
NA	NA	TRBJ1-3	TRBV7-2	CASSLGGTGNTIYF	TGTGCCAGCAGCTTGGGAGGGACTGGAAACACCATATATTTT
NA	NA	TRBJ1-5	TRBV19	CASAGARGNQPQHF	TGTGCCTCCGCGGGGGCTCGAGGCAATCAGCCCCAGCATTTT
NA	NA	TRBJ2-2	TRBV18	CASSPRAGPNTGELFF	TGTGCCAGCTCACCAAGAGCAGGTCCGAACACCGGGGAGCTGTTTTTT
TRBD1	NA	TRBJ2-7	TRBV16	CASSPQGQGFYEQYF	TGTGCCAGCAGCCCTCAGGGACAGGGTTTCTACGAGCAGTACTTC
NA	NA	TRBJ1-3	TRBV7-6	CASSLRGGPSGNTIYF	TGTGCCAGCAGCTTACGAGGGGGTCCCTCTGGAAACACCATATATTTT
TRBD2	NA	TRBJ2-7	TRBV13	CASSSSQGGRAYEQYF	TGTGCCAGCAGCTCCTCCCAGGGCGGGAGGGCCTACGAGCAGTACTTC
TRBD2	NA	TRBJ2-1	TRBV5-8	CASSFDGLAYNEQFF	TGTGCCAGCAGCTTCGACGGACTAGCCTACAATGAGCAGTTCTTC